Listed here are 32 T cell receptor beta chains from one sample, sequenced in a study of OX40 agonist ivuxolimab in advanced cancers. Using immunoSEQ multiplex PCR, the repertoire was profiled, and TCRdb retains in-frame clones only, with some absent. The sample shows approximately 70,000 clones, roughly 82% of them seen only once. This specimen was CD4+ or CD8+ T cells sorted from blood, taken in a trial of the OX40 agonist ivuxolimab. The receptors come from an adult with an advanced solid tumor such as melanoma, head and neck, liver or kidney cancer.

The CDR3 protein is CASSLWDGPNYGYTF. For the CDR3, the DNA is TGTGCCAGCAGCTTGTGGGACGGACCTAACTATGGCTACACCTTC. The chain couples TRBV5-6 to TRBJ1-2; maybe TRBD1 (5 bases). This CDR3 is 15 amino acids long. Trimming left V 1 base short and J 0 bases short, with 10 bases between. From germline, CDR1 is SGHDT and CDR2 YYEEEE.

This clone has just a few counts. V and J are TRBV7-2 and TRBJ2-5, with TRBD2 matching over 7 bases. V gave up 5 bases and J gave up 1 base; unmatched junction bases: 7. This CDR3 is built from 15 residues. Germline CDR1 SGHTA, CDR2 FQGNSA. CDR3 protein: CASSLMGGGQETQYF. The CDR3 DNA sequence: TGTGCCAGCAGCCTGATGGGGGGGGGCCAAGAGACCCAGTACTTC.

V is TRBV4-2 and J is TRBJ2-1; D gene unclear. Trimming shortened V by 3 bases and J by 15 bases, and 15 bases separated the two germline ends. The germline V gene encodes CDR1 LGHNA and CDR2 YNFKEQ. This CDR3 is built from 12 residues. The DNA of the CDR3 is TGTGCCAGCAGCCATCCTTCCGGTCCTTTGTTCTTC. This codes for CASSHPSGPLFF.

The rearrangement uses TRBV6-6 and TRBJ2-5; 8 bases are shared with TRBD2. Unmatched junction bases numbered 7, after V lost 2 bases and J lost 2 bases. This CDR3 has 16 residues. The germline V gene has CDR1 MNHNY and CDR2 SVGAGI (reference sequence). CDR3 in amino acids: CASSYAVAGGQETQYF. In DNA form, the CDR3 reads TGTGCCAGCAGTTACGCCGTCGCGGGGGGTCAAGAGACCCAGTACTTC.

The CDR3: CAISEGAASYEQYF. For the CDR3, the DNA is TGTGCCATCAGTGAAGGGGCAGCTTCCTACGAGCAGTACTTC. This rearrangement joins TRBV10-3 to TRBJ2-7, with a weak D call TRBD1 (5 bases). This CDR3 is built from 14 residues. The germline gives CDR1 ENHRY, CDR2 SYGVKD. V dropped 3 bases and J dropped 1 base, with 10 bases sitting between them.

The chain employs TRBV2 and TRBJ1-1; D might be TRBD1 (6 bases). This CDR3 has 16 amino acids. Trimming removed 7 bases at V and 1 base at J, with 19 bases between. CDR1 SNHLY and CDR2 FYNNEI come from the germline V gene. CDR3 protein: CASTPPRGSENTEAFF. CDR3 bases: TGTGCCAGCACCCCACCCAGGGGATCGGAGAACACTGAAGCTTTCTTT.

This chain uses TRBV4-1 with TRBJ1-3; D is unresolved. The CDR3 contains 15 residues. CDR1 is MGHRA and CDR2 is YSYEKL in the germline V gene. Trimming removed 0 bases at V and 2 bases at J, with 8 bases between. The CDR3 bases are TGCGCCAGCAGCCAAGATTTCTGGACTGGAAACACCATATATTTT. Translating gives CASSQDFWTGNTIYF.

J is TRBJ1-3 and V is TRBV6-1, with a tentative D call TRBD1 (6 bases). The V and J ends lost 4 bases and 1 base respectively, with 8 bases between them. Germline V lookup: CDR1 MNHNS, CDR2 SASEGT. The CDR3 sequence is 14 residues long. CDR3 protein: CASSARGSGNTIYF. The CDR3 coding sequence is TGTGCCAGCAGTGCGAGGGGGTCTGGAAACACCATATATTTT.

The CDR3: CASSPRARNTGELFF. CDR3 nucleotide sequence: TGTGCCAGCAGCCCCCGGGCTCGGAACACCGGGGAGCTGTTTTTT. The genes are TRBV11-2 and TRBJ2-2; D gene uncertain. In germline, CDR1 is SGHAT, CDR2 FQNNGV. The V end lost 5 bases, the J end lost 1 base, and 11 bases lay between the germline ends. The CDR3 spans 15 residues.

The V call is TRBV7-2, the J call TRBJ1-2, with D possibly matching TRBD1 (6 bases). Trimming pared 5 bases from V and 0 bases from J, leaving 13 bases between. Per the germline V gene, CDR1 is SGHTA and CDR2 is FQGNSA. The CDR3 runs 15 residues. Here the CDR3 DNA reads TGTGCCAGCAGCCTGAATAAGGGGGCTAACTATGGCTACACCTTC. Translating it yields CASSLNKGANYGYTF. The full variable domain, in which reference TRBV7-2 and TRBJ1-2 provide the parts outside the CDR3, is GAGVSQSPSNKVTEKGKDVELRCDPISGHTALYWYRQSLGQGLEFLIYFQGNSAPDKSGLPSDRFSAERTGGSVSTLTIQRTQQEDSAVYLCASSLNKGANYGYTFGSGTRLTVV.

This chain joins TRBV6-1 and TRBJ2-3; D may be TRBD1 (6 bases). This CDR3 region has 15 residues. Germline values: CDR1 MNHNS, CDR2 SASEGT. V lost 10 bases and J 5 bases, leaving 22 bases between the germline ends. CDR3 region: CATLRAHLGGDTQYF. CDR3 in DNA: TGTGCCACCCTACGGGCGCACCTAGGGGGAGATACGCAGTATTTT.

The V call is TRBV9, the J call TRBJ2-7; 8 positions match TRBD2. CDR1 SGDLS and CDR2 YYNGEE come from the germline V gene. There are 14 residues in the CDR3. Germline trimming cut 0 bases from V and 5 bases from J; bases unmatched to any gene: 4. The CDR3, as DNA: TGTGCCAGCAGCGTAGAAGCGGGGGACCACGAGCAGTACTTC. It yields the protein CASSVEAGDHEQYF.

This chain uses TRBV6-1 with TRBJ1-2; D unclear. The CDR3 length is 11 residues. Germline values: CDR1 MNHNS, CDR2 SASEGT. V shed 1 base and J shed 4 bases, with 1 base lying between them. The CDR3 nucleotides are TGTGCCAGCAGTGAAGGCTATGGCTACACCTTC. As protein: CASSEGYGYTF.

This chain connects TRBV6-1 to TRBJ1-2; D remains unclear. Germline CDR1 is MNHNS and CDR2 is SASEGT. The CDR3 is 15 amino acids. V lost 2 bases to trimming and J lost 5 bases, with 15 bases between them. Written as DNA, the CDR3 is TGTGCCAGCAGTGAATTTCCCCTGGGGTCATATGGCTACACCTTC. Translated, it gives CASSEFPLGSYGYTF.

Only a few counts were recorded for this clone. The chain couples TRBV6-5 to TRBJ1-2; 7 positions agree with TRBD1. The CDR3 totals 15 residues. V was clipped by 6 bases and J by 2 bases; unmatched bases: 9. The V gene's germline CDR1 is MNHEY and CDR2 SVGAGI. The CDR3 here is CASRVTTGENYGYTF. CDR3 DNA sequence: TGTGCCAGCAGGGTTACTACAGGGGAAAACTATGGCTACACCTTC.

The chain uses TRBV19 and TRBJ2-1; TRBD2 aligns across 8 bases. V gave up 5 bases and J gave up 6 bases; unmatched junction bases: 3. In germline, CDR1 is LNHDA, CDR2 SQIVND (reference sequence). The CDR3 runs 13 residues. The CDR3 DNA reads TGTGCCAGTAGTTTAGCGGGACTCAATGAGCAGTTCTTC. Residues: CASSLAGLNEQFF.

For the CDR3, the DNA is TGTGCCAGCAGACCCCCGGGACTAGCTGGCGGTGAGCAGTTCTTC. This codes for CASRPPGLAGGEQFF. The chain combines TRBV7-9 with TRBJ2-1; TRBD2 matches 9 bases. Germline trimming cut 6 bases from V and 9 bases from J; bases unmatched to any gene: 12. The CDR3 totals 15 residues. CDR1 SEHNR and CDR2 FQNEAQ come from the germline V gene (reference sequence).

The chain employs TRBV5-1 and TRBJ1-1, with TRBD1 matching over 8 bases. V lost 2 bases to trimming and J lost 5 bases; unmatched junction nucleotides: 5. This CDR3 spans 14 amino acids. CDR1 is SGHRS and CDR2 is YFSETQ in the germline V gene. In DNA form, the CDR3 reads TGCGCCAGCAGCTTCCAGGGGGCGGGAACTGAAGCTTTCTTT. It yields the protein CASSFQGAGTEAFF. Supplemented by reference TRBV5-1 and TRBJ1-1, the full variable domain reads KAGVTQTPRYLIKTRGQQVTLSCSPISGHRSVSWYQQTPGQGLQFLFEYFSETQRNKGNFPGRFSGRQFSNSRSEMNVSTLELGDSALYLCASSFQGAGTEAFFGQGTRLTVV.

V and J are TRBV7-6 and TRBJ1-2; D may be TRBD1 (5 bases). The CDR3 covers 12 residues. Looked up from germline, CDR1 is SGHVS and CDR2 is FNYEAQ. V was clipped by 6 bases and J by 11 bases, with 16 bases between them. The CDR3 loop is CASSRWGETYTF. The DNA of the CDR3 is TGTGCCAGCAGTCGCTGGGGGGAGACGTACACCTTC.

The CDR3 coding sequence is TGCAGTGCCGAGAGAGCAGATACGCAGTATTTT. Translation gives CSAERADTQYF. The rearrangement joins TRBV20-1 to TRBJ2-3; D uncertain. CDR1 and CDR2 (germline): DFQATT, SNEGSKA (reference sequence). V dropped 6 bases and J dropped 4 bases, with 8 bases sitting between them. CDR3 size: 11 residues.

This sequence joins TRBV9 and TRBJ1-3; no clear D. The CDR3 extends over 14 amino acids. Trimming removed 3 bases from V and 2 bases from J, with 9 bases in between. CDR1 is SGDLS, CDR2 YYNGEE, per germline. CDR3 protein: CASSAPTPGNTIYF. The CDR3 region has the DNA TGTGCCAGCAGCGCACCGACGCCTGGAAACACCATATATTTT.

V usage is TRBV27 and J usage is TRBJ2-3; 7 nucleotides align to TRBD1. J lost 1 base, V lost 3 bases, and 1 base had no gene match. The CDR3 extends over 14 amino acids. Germline V gives CDR1 MNHEY, CDR2 SMNVEV (reference sequence). In DNA form, the CDR3 reads TGTGCCAGCAGTTTGGGGACAGGCACAGATACGCAGTATTTT. This translates into CASSLGTGTDTQYF.

The rearrangement joins TRBV6-5 to TRBJ1-4, with 8 bases lining up with TRBD1. V was pared by 2 bases and J by 7 bases, with 6 bases of the junction left unmatched. There are 15 residues in the CDR3. Looked up from germline, CDR1 is MNHEY and CDR2 is SVGAGI. As DNA, the CDR3 is TGTGCCAGCAGTTACATCCAGGGGGCGCGTGAAAAACTGTTTTTT. It is translated as CASSYIQGAREKLFF.

Notes on this clone: The sample holds other DNA sequences that translate to the same CDR3. The chain links TRBV18 to TRBJ2-5; D is ambiguous. Germline loops: CDR1 KGHSH, CDR2 LQKENI. The V end was cut by 3 bases, the J end by 2 bases, with 7 bases between. The CDR3 sequence is 13 residues long. CDR3 protein: CASSPGLQETQYF. As DNA, the CDR3 is TGTGCCAGCTCACCCGGGCTACAAGAGACCCAGTACTTC.

This chain links TRBV7-3 with TRBJ2-1; 7 bases align to TRBD2. CDR1 SGHTA and CDR2 FQGTGA come from the germline V gene. This CDR3 is 15 amino acids long. After removal of 6 bases from V and 8 bases from J, the junction contained 13 bases not matched to a gene. Written as DNA, the CDR3 is TGTGCCAGCAGTTCCACTAGCGAAACCCGGCATGAGCAGTTCTTC. Its protein product is CASSSTSETRHEQFF.

This rearrangement joins TRBV19 to TRBJ1-2, with D possibly being TRBD1 (5 bases). This CDR3 is 16 amino acids long. Per germline, CDR1 LNHDA and CDR2 SQIVND (reference sequence). V was cut by 3 bases and J by 3 bases, with 17 bases left in between. CDR3 sequence (DNA): TGTGCCAGTAGTATCCTGACAACTTCGGGGGACTATGGCTACACCTTC. Protein sequence: CASSILTTSGDYGYTF. The entire variable domain, with the rest obtained from reference TRBV19 and TRBJ1-2, is as follows: DGGITQSPKYLFRKEGQNVTLSCEQNLNHDAMYWYRQDPGQGLRLIYYSQIVNDFQKGDIAEGYSVSREKKESFPLTVTSAQKNPTAFYLCASSILTTSGDYGYTFGSGTRLTVV.

The V gene is TRBV18, the J gene TRBJ2-3; TRBD2 matches at 10 bases. V lost 3 bases, J lost 0 bases, and 3 bases stayed unmatched. Germline V gene sequence: CDR1 KGHSH, CDR2 LQKENI. There are 16 residues in the CDR3. The CDR3 DNA is TGTGCCAGCTCACCCCCGGGACTAGCGAGCACAGATACGCAGTATTTT. It is translated as CASSPPGLASTDTQYF.

This chain links TRBV2 with TRBJ1-2; D unclear. Germline V gives CDR1 SNHLY, CDR2 FYNNEI. Trimming removed 7 bases at V and 2 bases at J, with 8 bases between. This CDR3 contains 12 residues. The CDR3 DNA is TGTGCCAGCAAAGTTATGAACTATGGCTACACCTTC. Its protein is CASKVMNYGYTF.

The chain joins TRBV6-1 to TRBJ2-1, with D possibly being TRBD2 (6 bases). Germline V gene data show CDR1 as MNHNS and CDR2 as SASEGT. CDR3 length equals 14 residues. V lost 2 bases and J lost 6, with 11 bases in between. CDR3 loop: CASSEWGVFNEQFF. Here the CDR3 DNA reads TGTGCCAGCAGTGAATGGGGGGTTTTCAATGAGCAGTTCTTC.

The chain is built from TRBV2 and TRBJ2-3, with 11 bases aligning to TRBD2. V was pared by 6 bases and J by 5 bases, with 7 bases of the junction left unmatched. Germline V CDR1 and CDR2: SNHLY, FYNNEI. The CDR3 is 15 residues long. The CDR3 nucleotides read TGTGCCAGCAGCTTGGGACTAGCGGAGAGAGATACGCAGTATTTT. It encodes CASSLGLAERDTQYF.

CDR3 sequence reads: CASSYSGALGGELFF. CDR3 DNA sequence: TGTGCCAGCAGTTACTCTGGGGCTCTTGGGGGGGAGCTGTTTTTT. The gene calls are TRBV6-5 and TRBJ2-2; a weak D match, TRBD1 (5 bases). V was shortened by 0 bases and J by 8 bases, with 13 bases between the two germline ends. Germline CDR1 MNHEY, CDR2 SVGAGI. This CDR3 is 15 amino acids long.

This clone was seen once. This chain connects TRBV6-1 to TRBJ2-5; TRBD1 or TRBD2 may be the D gene (5 bases each). Germline V gene data show CDR1 as MNHNS and CDR2 as SASEGT. There are 14 residues in the CDR3. V lost 8 bases, J lost 5 bases, and 18 bases lay in between. DNA of the CDR3: TGTGCCAGCGGTCCCGTGGGGGTAGCGGAGACCCAGTACTTC. Translation: CASGPVGVAETQYF.